This TCR beta chain was obtained from a study of control samples from healthy donors and cancer patients (dated by TCRdb to the early 2020s). Libraries were made using the immunoSEQ multiplex PCR assay. Entries here come from immuneACCESS through TCRdb and include only in-frame sequences with V and J called. Some clones fail to appear in such tables; in the studies checked, an unresolved V gene covers under half of the shortfall, and the cause of the remainder is unknown. In all, the sample holds 150,000 to 200,000 clones, and about 93% of those were seen once. Of the sample, more than 1.4% is held by the ten largest clones. The CDR3 runs 13 amino acids, cysteine and phenylalanine included. The retained sequence is limited to the CDR3, 39 bases, with the frame set at the first base. Trimming takes 11 bases off V and 5 bases off J; junction bases not matched to a gene: 5. From a lookup of the germline V gene, CDR1 and CDR2 are SNHLY and FYNNEI.

Regarding this clone: Its antigen remains unidentified. The sample holds no much larger clone one base away, and base qualities are not on file.

The receptor's source is a man between 18 and 29 years old in good health. Input material: blood. The V gene is TRBV2 and the J gene is TRBJ2-1; TRBD1 matches 11 bases in the middle. The CDR3 protein sequence reads: CAGGTGGDNEQFF. The sequence in DNA is TGTGCCGGGGGGACAGGGGGAGACAATGAGCAGTTCTTC.